This TCR beta chain derives from a study of CD8 T cells in Susac syndrome. General study points: It was acknowledged by the study that relatively few individuals were included in its TCR sequencing and HLA analysis.

The multiple sclerosis controls consisted of treatment-naive patients with relapsing-remitting disease, either stable or active. V lost 5 bases, J lost 5 bases, and 16 bases lay in between. The germline CDR1 and CDR2 sequences are MDHEN and SYDVKM. This CDR3 comprises 14 residues. This clonotype came up once. Its antigen is as yet unknown. After extraction with the RNeasy kit, roughly 0.5 to 1 ug of the RNA was reverse transcribed using random hexamers. Multiplex PCR with immunoSEQ amplified the TCR beta CDR3 across 54 Vbeta and 13 Jbeta. TCRdb reprocessed the immunoSEQ multiplex PCR reads via MiXCR and lists one record per CDR3 protein. The repertoire consists of about 140,000 distinct CDR3 sequences, with approximately 95% occurring once and the leading ten covering about 0.11%.

The sample was CD4+ T cells from PBMCs. This TCR was recovered from a human donor with multiple sclerosis. The rearrangement links TRBV28 to TRBJ2-7; D possibly matches TRBD1 or TRBD2 (6 bases each). Written as DNA, the CDR3 is TGTGCCAGCAGTAGCCAAACAGGGAGGAACGAGCAGTACTTC. This codes for CASSSQTGRNEQYF.